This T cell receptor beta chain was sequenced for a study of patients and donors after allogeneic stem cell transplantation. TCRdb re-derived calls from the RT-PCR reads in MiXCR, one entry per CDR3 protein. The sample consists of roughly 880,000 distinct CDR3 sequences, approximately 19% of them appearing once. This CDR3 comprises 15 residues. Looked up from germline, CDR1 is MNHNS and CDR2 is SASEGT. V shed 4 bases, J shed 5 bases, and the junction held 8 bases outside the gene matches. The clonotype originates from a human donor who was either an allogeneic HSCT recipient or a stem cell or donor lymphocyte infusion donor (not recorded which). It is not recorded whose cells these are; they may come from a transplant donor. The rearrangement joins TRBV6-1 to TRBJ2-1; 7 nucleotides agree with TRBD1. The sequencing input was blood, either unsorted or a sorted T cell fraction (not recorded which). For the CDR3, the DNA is TGTGCCAGCAGTGCACGGACAGGTGTTGACAATGAGCAGTTCTTC. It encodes CASSARTGVDNEQFF.